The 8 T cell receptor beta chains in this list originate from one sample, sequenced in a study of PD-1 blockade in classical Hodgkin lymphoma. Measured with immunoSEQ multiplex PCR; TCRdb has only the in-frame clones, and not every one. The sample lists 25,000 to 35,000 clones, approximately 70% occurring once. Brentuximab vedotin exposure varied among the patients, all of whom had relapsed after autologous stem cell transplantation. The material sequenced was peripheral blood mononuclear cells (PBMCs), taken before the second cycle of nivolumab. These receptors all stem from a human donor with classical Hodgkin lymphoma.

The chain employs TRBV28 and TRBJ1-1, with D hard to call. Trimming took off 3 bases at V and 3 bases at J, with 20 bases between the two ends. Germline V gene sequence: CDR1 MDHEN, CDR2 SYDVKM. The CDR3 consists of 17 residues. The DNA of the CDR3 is TGTGCCAGCAGTTTCGTCACCCTCGGTCAGAGATACACTGAAGCTTTCTTT. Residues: CASSFVTLGQRYTEAFF.

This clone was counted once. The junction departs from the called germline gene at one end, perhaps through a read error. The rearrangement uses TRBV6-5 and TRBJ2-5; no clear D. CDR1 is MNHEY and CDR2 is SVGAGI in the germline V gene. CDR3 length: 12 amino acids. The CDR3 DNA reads TGTGCCAGCAGCCCCGGGCAAGAGAGCCAGTACTTC. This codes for CASSPGQESQYF.

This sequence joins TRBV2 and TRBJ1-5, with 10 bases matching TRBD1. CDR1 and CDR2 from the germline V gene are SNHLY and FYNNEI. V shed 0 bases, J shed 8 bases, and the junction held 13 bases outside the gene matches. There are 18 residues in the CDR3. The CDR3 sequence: CASSEASPGTGVFKPQHF. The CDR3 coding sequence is TGTGCCAGCAGTGAAGCGTCCCCCGGGACAGGGGTGTTCAAGCCCCAGCATTTT.

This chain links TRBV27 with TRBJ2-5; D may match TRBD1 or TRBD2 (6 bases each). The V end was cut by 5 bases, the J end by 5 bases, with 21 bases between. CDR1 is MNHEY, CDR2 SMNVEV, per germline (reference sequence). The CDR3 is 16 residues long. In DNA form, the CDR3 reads TGTGCCAGCAGTCCTAATCGCCGGGGGCTCTTGGAGACCCAGTACTTC. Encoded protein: CASSPNRRGLLETQYF.

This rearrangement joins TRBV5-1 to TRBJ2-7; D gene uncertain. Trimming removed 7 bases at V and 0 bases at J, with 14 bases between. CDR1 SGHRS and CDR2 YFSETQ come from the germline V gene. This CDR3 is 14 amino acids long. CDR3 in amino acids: CASSPDASSYEQYF. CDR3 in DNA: TGCGCCAGCTCCCCCGACGCCAGCTCCTACGAGCAGTACTTC. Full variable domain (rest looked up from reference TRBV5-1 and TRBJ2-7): KAGVTQTPRYLIKTRGQQVTLSCSPISGHRSVSWYQQTPGQGLQFLFEYFSETQRNKGNFPGRFSGRQFSNSRSEMNVSTLELGDSALYLCASSPDASSYEQYFGPGTRLTVT.

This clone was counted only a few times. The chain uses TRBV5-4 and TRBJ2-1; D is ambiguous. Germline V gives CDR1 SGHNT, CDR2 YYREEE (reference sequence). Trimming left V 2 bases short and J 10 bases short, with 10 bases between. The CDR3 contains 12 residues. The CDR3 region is CASSFTLTEQFF. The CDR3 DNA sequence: TGTGCCAGCAGCTTTACGTTGACGGAGCAGTTCTTC.

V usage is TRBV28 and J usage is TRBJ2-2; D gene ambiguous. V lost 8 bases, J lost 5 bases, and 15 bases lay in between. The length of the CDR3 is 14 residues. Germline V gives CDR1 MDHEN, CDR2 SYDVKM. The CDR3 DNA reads TGTGCCAGCCTCCGGCGGACGCATACCGGGGAGCTGTTTTTT. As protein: CASLRRTHTGELFF. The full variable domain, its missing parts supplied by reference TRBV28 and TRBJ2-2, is DVKVTQSSRYLVKRTGEKVFLECVQDMDHENMFWYRQDPGLGLRLIYFSYDVKMKEKGDIPEGYSVSREKKERFSLILESASTNQTSMYLCASLRRTHTGELFFGEGSRLTVL.

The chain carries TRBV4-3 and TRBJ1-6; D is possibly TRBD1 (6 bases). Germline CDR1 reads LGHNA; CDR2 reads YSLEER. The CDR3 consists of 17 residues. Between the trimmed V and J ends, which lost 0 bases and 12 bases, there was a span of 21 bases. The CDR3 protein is CASSQDITRGAWLPLHF. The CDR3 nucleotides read TGCGCCAGCAGCCAAGATATAACTAGGGGGGCCTGGTTACCCCTCCACTTT.